The rows below give T cell receptor beta chains drawn from one sample of a study of PD-1 blockade in classical Hodgkin lymphoma. TCRdb keeps only in-frame clones here, not all; method: immunoSEQ multiplex PCR. The profile covers about 40,000 clones, with about 71% appearing a single time and less than 4% taken by the ten largest. The material was peripheral blood mononuclear cells (PBMCs), obtained at baseline. The receptors stem from a human donor with classical Hodgkin lymphoma. CDR3s include the opening cysteine and the closing phenylalanine or tryptophan. D genes are given only for firm matches. Clone size is not always given. Where it is, it says once, few, many or a class for expanded clones.

v_gene: TRBV9; d_gene: TRBD1; abundance: medium-sized; j_gene: TRBJ1-3; CDR3aa: CASSVGTGGSGNTIYF; CDR3nt: TGTGCCAGCAGCGTGGGGACAGGGGGCTCTGGAAACACCATATATTTT
v_gene: TRBV28; d_gene: -; abundance: -; j_gene: TRBJ1-2; CDR3aa: CASIPLGGQGGYTF; CDR3nt: TGTGCCAGCATCCCCCTGGGGGGGCAGGGTGGCTACACCTTC
v_gene: TRBV27; d_gene: -; abundance: -; j_gene: TRBJ1-2; CDR3aa: CASSYDATGFFGYTF; CDR3nt: TGTGCCAGCAGCTACGACGCTACAGGGTTCTTTGGCTACACCTTC
v_gene: TRBV5-1; d_gene: -; abundance: few; j_gene: TRBJ1-1; CDR3aa: CASSPGPNTEAFF; CDR3nt: TGCGCCAGCAGCCCCGGACCCAACACTGAAGCTTTCTTT
v_gene: TRBV6-5; d_gene: TRBD1; abundance: -; j_gene: TRBJ1-1; CDR3aa: CASSLQGAEAFF; CDR3nt: TGTGCCAGCAGCCTACAGGGGGCTGAAGCTTTCTTT
v_gene: TRBV2; d_gene: -; abundance: -; j_gene: TRBJ2-2; CDR3aa: CASIAGYGNTGELFF; CDR3nt: TGTGCCAGCATTGCAGGGTACGGGAACACCGGGGAGCTGTTTTTT
v_gene: TRBV9; d_gene: TRBD1; abundance: few; j_gene: TRBJ1-1; CDR3aa: CASSVGDRVGTEAFF; CDR3nt: TGTGCCAGCAGCGTAGGTGACAGGGTGGGTACTGAAGCTTTCTTT
v_gene: TRBV27; d_gene: -; abundance: medium-sized; j_gene: TRBJ2-7; CDR3aa: CASSLGSYEQYF; CDR3nt: TGTGCCAGCAGTTTAGGATCCTACGAGCAGTACTTC
v_gene: TRBV7-8; d_gene: -; abundance: once; j_gene: TRBJ1-6; CDR3aa: CASSLVGGARTDSPLHF; CDR3nt: TGTGCCAGCAGCTTAGTGGGGGGAGCCAGAACGGATTCACCCCTCCACTTT
v_gene: TRBV7-9; d_gene: -; abundance: -; j_gene: TRBJ1-1; CDR3aa: CASSLLRGAFF; CDR3nt: TGTGCCAGCAGCCTACTAAGGGGAGCTTTCTTT
v_gene: TRBV27; d_gene: -; abundance: -; j_gene: TRBJ2-1; CDR3aa: CASSSGSSNEQFF; CDR3nt: TGTGCCAGCAGTTCGGGATCTTCCAATGAGCAGTTCTTC
v_gene: TRBV27; d_gene: -; abundance: -; j_gene: TRBJ1-4; CDR3aa: CASTPVPGTEKLFF; CDR3nt: TGTGCCAGCACACCAGTTCCAGGTACCGAAAAACTGTTTTTT
v_gene: TRBV27; d_gene: -; abundance: -; j_gene: TRBJ1-6; CDR3aa: CASSHPLEPLHF; CDR3nt: TGTGCCAGCAGCCATCCTCTCGAGCCCCTCCACTTT
v_gene: TRBV7-8; d_gene: -; abundance: -; j_gene: TRBJ1-6; CDR3aa: CASSLAQGSYNSPLHF; CDR3nt: TGTGCCAGCAGCTTAGCCCAGGGCTCCTATAATTCACCCCTCCACTTT
v_gene: TRBV7-9; d_gene: -; abundance: -; j_gene: TRBJ2-5; CDR3aa: CASSSVGAPYQETQYF; CDR3nt: TGTGCCAGCAGCTCGGTAGGGGCCCCGTACCAAGAGACCCAGTACTTC
v_gene: TRBV30; d_gene: -; abundance: -; j_gene: TRBJ1-2; CDR3aa: CAWSDLNGYTF; CDR3nt: TGTGCCTGGAGTGACCTCAACGGCTACACCTTC
v_gene: TRBV7-2; d_gene: TRBD1; abundance: once; j_gene: TRBJ2-3; CDR3aa: CASSADRGLRDTQYF; CDR3nt: TGTGCCAGCTCAGCGGACAGGGGCCTTCGAGATACGCAGTATTTT
v_gene: TRBV4-2; d_gene: TRBD1; abundance: -; j_gene: TRBJ1-3; CDR3aa: CASSQDDRVSGNTIYF; CDR3nt: TGTGCCAGCAGCCAAGATGACAGGGTCTCTGGAAACACCATATATTTT
v_gene: TRBV27; d_gene: -; abundance: -; j_gene: TRBJ2-3; CDR3aa: CASSLSGVDTQYF; CDR3nt: TGTGCCAGCAGTTTATCCGGGGTGGATACGCAGTATTTT
v_gene: TRBV2; d_gene: -; abundance: many; j_gene: TRBJ1-5; CDR3aa: CASSEFGENGAGQPGNQPQHF; CDR3nt: TGTGCCAGCAGTGAATTTGGGGAGAATGGGGCAGGACAACCGGGCAATCAGCCCCAGCATTTT
v_gene: TRBV4-3; d_gene: -; abundance: -; j_gene: TRBJ2-5; CDR3aa: CASSPVWRSQETQYF; CDR3nt: TGCGCCAGCAGCCCAGTGTGGAGGAGCCAAGAGACCCAGTACTTC
v_gene: TRBV7-9; d_gene: -; abundance: -; j_gene: TRBJ2-7; CDR3aa: CASSLVGPGRERVYEQYF; CDR3nt: TGTGCCAGCAGCTTAGTAGGTCCGGGCAGGGAGAGGGTCTACGAGCAGTACTTC